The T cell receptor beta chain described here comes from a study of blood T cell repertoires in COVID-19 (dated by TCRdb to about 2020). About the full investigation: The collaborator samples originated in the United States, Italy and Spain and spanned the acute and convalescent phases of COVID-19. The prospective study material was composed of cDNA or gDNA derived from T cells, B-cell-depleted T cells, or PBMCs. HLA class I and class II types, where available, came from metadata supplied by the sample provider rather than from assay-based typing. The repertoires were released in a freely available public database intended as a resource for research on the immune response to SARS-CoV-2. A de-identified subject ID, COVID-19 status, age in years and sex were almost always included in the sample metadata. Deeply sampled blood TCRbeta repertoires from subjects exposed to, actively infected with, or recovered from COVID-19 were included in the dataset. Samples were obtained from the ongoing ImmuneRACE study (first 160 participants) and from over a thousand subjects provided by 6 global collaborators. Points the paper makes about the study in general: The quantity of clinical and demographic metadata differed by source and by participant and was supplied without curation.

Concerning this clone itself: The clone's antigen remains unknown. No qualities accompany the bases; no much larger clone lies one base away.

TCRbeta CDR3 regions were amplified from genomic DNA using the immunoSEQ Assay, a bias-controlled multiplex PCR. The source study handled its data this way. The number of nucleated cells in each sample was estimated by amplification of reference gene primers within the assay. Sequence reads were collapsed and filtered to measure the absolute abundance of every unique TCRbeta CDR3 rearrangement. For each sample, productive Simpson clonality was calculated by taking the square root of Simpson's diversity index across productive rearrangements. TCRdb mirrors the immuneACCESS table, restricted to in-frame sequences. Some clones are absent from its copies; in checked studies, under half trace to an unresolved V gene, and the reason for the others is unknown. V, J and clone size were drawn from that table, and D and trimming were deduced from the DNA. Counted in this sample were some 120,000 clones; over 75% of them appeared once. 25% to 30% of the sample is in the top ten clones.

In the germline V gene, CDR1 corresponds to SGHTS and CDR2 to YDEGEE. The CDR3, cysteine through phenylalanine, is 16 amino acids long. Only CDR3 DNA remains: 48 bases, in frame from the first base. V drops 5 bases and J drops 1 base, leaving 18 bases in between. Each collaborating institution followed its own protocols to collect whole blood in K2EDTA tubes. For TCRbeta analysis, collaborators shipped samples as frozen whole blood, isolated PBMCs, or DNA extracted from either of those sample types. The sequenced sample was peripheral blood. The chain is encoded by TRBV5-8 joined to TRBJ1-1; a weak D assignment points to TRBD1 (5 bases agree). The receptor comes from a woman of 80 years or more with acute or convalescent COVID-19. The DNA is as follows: TGTGCCAGCAGAACCGATGGGGCCCAGGCGAACACTGAAGCTTTCTTT. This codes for CASRTDGAQANTEAFF.